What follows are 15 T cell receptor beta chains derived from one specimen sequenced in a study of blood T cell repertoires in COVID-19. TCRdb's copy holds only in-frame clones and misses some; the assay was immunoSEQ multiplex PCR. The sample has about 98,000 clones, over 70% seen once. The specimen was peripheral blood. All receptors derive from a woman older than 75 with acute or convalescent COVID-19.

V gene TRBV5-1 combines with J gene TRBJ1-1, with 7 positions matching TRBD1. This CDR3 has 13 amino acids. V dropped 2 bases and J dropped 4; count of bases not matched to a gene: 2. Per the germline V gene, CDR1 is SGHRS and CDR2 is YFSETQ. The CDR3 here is CASSLDRATEAFF. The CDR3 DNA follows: TGCGCCAGCAGCTTAGACAGGGCCACTGAAGCTTTCTTT.

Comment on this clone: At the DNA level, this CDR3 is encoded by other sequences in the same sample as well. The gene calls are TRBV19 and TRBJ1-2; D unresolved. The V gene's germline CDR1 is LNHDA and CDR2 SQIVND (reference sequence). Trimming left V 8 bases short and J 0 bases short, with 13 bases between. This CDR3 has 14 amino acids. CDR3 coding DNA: TGTGCCAGTTCCCCCGGGTCGACTAACTATGGCTACACCTTC. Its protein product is CASSPGSTNYGYTF.

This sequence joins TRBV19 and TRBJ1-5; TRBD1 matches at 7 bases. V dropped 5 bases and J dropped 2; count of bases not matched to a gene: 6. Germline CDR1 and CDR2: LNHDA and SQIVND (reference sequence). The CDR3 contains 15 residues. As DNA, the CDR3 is TGTGCCAGTAGTCCGGGACAGAAGGGCAATCAGCCCCAGCATTTT. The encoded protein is CASSPGQKGNQPQHF.

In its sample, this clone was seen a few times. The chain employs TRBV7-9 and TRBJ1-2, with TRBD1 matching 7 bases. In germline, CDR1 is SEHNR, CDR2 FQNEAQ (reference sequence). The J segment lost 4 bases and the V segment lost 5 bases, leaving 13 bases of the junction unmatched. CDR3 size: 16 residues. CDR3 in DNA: TGTGCCAGCAGCCCGAGTGGCGCAGGGGGACTCTATGGCTACACCTTC. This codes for CASSPSGAGGLYGYTF.

CDR3 region: CASSRPGTADGYTF. CDR3 in DNA: TGCGCCAGCAGCCGCCCGGGGACAGCGGATGGCTACACCTTC. The chain combines TRBV4-1 with TRBJ1-2; 7 bases align to TRBD1. This CDR3 contains 14 residues. Trimming cost V 4 bases and J 6 bases; bases outside gene matches: 8. CDR1 is MGHRA, CDR2 YSYEKL, per germline.

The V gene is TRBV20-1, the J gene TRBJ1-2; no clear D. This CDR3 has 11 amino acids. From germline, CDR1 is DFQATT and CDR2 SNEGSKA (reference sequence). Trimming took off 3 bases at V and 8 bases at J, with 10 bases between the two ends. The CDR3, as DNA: TGCAGTGCTAGCGGGGTGGGAGGCTACACCTTC. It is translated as CSASGVGGYTF.

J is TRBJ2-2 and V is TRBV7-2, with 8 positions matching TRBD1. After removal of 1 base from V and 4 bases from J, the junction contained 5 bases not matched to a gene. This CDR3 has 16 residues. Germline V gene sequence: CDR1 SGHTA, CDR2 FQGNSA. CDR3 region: CASSLVGTGVTGELFF. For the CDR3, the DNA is TGTGCCAGCAGCTTAGTGGGGACAGGAGTCACCGGGGAGCTGTTTTTT.

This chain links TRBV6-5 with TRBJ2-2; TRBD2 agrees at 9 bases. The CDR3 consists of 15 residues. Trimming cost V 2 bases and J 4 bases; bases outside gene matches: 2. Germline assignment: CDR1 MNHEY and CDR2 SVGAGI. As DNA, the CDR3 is TGTGCCAGCAGTTACCAAGCGGGGGGCACCGGGGAGCTGTTTTTT. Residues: CASSYQAGGTGELFF.

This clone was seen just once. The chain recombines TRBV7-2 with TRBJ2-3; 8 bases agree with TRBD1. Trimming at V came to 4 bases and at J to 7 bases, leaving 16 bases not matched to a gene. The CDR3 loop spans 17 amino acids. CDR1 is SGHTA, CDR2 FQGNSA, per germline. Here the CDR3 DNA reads TGTGCCAGCAGCTCCGGACAGGGCGGAGCTTCTGGACATACGCAGTATTTT. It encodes CASSSGQGGASGHTQYF.

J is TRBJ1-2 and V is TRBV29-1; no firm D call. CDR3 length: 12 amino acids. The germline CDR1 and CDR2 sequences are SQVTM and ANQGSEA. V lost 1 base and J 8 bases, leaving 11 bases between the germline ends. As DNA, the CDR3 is TGCAGCGTTGAAGGTAGTGGGGAGGGCTACACCTTC. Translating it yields CSVEGSGEGYTF.

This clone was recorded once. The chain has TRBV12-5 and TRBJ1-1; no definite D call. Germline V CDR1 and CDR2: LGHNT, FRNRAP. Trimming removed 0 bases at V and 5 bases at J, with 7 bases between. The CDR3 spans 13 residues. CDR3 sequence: CASGLVGRTEAFF. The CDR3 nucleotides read TGTGCTAGTGGTTTGGTTGGGAGGACTGAAGCTTTCTTT. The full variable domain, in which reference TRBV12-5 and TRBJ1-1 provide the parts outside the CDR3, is DARVTQTPRHKVTEMGQEVTMRCQPILGHNTVFWYRQTMMQGLELLAYFRNRAPLDDSGMPKDRFSAEMPDATLATLKIQPSEPRDSAVYFCASGLVGRTEAFFGQGTRLTVV.

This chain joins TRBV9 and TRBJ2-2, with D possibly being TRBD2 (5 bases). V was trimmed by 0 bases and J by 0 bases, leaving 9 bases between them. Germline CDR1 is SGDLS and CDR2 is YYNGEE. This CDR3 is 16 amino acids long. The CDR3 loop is CASSVGEGANTGELFF. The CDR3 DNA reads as TGTGCCAGCAGCGTAGGAGAGGGCGCGAACACCGGGGAGCTGTTTTTT.

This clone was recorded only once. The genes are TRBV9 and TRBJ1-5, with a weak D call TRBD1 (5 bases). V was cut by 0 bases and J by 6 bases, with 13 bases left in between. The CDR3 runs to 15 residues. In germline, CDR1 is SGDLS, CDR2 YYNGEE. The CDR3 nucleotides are TGTGCCAGCAGCGTAGACGCAGGGAATAGTCAGCCCCAGCATTTT. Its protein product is CASSVDAGNSQPQHF. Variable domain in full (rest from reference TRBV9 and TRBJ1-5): DSGVTQTPKHLITATGQRVTLRCSPRSGDLSVYWYQQSLDQGLQFLIQYYNGEERAKGNILERFSAQQFPDLHSELNLSSLELGDSALYFCASSVDAGNSQPQHFGDGTRLSIL.

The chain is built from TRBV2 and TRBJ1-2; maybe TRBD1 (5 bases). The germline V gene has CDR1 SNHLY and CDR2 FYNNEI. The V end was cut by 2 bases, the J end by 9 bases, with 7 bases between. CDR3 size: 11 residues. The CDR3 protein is CASSERGSYTF. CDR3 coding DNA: TGTGCCAGCAGTGAACGGGGGAGCTACACCTTC.

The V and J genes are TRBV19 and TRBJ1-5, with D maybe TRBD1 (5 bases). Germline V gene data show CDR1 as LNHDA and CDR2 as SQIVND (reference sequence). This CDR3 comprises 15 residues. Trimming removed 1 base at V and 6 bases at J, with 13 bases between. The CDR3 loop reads CASSIGSREGQPQHF. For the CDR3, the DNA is TGTGCCAGTAGTATAGGGTCCAGGGAGGGTCAGCCCCAGCATTTT.